Below, 27 T cell receptor beta chains from the same sample are listed, as sequenced in a study of blood T cell repertoires in COVID-19. Sequencing used immunoSEQ multiplex PCR; TCRdb keeps in-frame clones, though not all of them. The sample contains 150,000 to 200,000 clones, just under 90% of which appear only once. Sequences were obtained from peripheral blood. The receptors derive from a young man with active or convalescent COVID-19.

The rearrangement joins TRBV24-1 to TRBJ2-7, with a tentative D call TRBD2 (5 bases). V was clipped by 9 bases and J by 1 base, with 15 bases between them. The CDR3 consists of 14 residues. Per germline, CDR1 KGHDR and CDR2 SFDVKD. The chain's CDR3 is CATSPGTESYEQYF. The CDR3 nucleotides read TGTGCCACCTCCCCGGGAACTGAATCCTACGAGCAGTACTTC.

This chain connects TRBV2 to TRBJ1-1; 8 nucleotides align to TRBD1. Looked up from germline, CDR1 is SNHLY and CDR2 is FYNNEI. The V gene end was trimmed by 7 bases and the J gene end by 5 bases; junction bases not matched to a gene: 9. The CDR3 extends over 14 amino acids. CDR3: CASTSWTGRTEAFF. The CDR3 coding sequence is TGTGCCAGCACCTCTTGGACAGGGCGAACTGAAGCTTTCTTT. Drawing the rest from reference TRBV2 and TRBJ1-1, the complete variable domain is EPEVTQTPSHQVTQMGQEVILRCVPISNHLYFYWYRQILGQKVEFLVSFYNNEISEKSEIFDDQFSVERPDGSNFTLKIRSTKLEDSAMYFCASTSWTGRTEAFFGQGTRLTVV.

This rearrangement joins TRBV29-1 to TRBJ2-7, with D possibly TRBD1 on 5 matching bases. The V and J ends lost 5 bases and 0 bases respectively, with 17 bases between them. Germline CDR1 reads SQVTM; CDR2 reads ANQGSEA. The CDR3 extends over 15 amino acids. The CDR3: CSVQRGGTTSYEQYF. Written as DNA, the CDR3 is TGCAGCGTTCAAAGGGGCGGAACGACCTCCTACGAGCAGTACTTC.

This clone came up once. The V and J genes are TRBV7-2 and TRBJ2-3, with a possible D match to TRBD1 (6 bases). Between the trimmed V and J ends, which lost 1 base and 10 bases, there was a span of 18 bases. Germline CDR1 and CDR2: SGHTA and FQGNSA. The CDR3 extends over 15 amino acids. The DNA of the CDR3 is TGTGCCAGCAGCTTAGGCGCAGGGGCGTCTTATGCGCAGTATTTT. This codes for CASSLGAGASYAQYF. Full variable domain (outside the CDR3, taken from reference TRBV7-2 and TRBJ2-3): GAGVSQSPSNKVTEKGKDVELRCDPISGHTALYWYRQSLGQGLEFLIYFQGNSAPDKSGLPSDRFSAERTGGSVSTLTIQRTQQEDSAVYLCASSLGAGASYAQYFGPGTRLTVL.

The chain employs TRBV2 and TRBJ1-1; 9 bases align to TRBD1. V lost 7 bases, J lost 5 bases, and 8 bases stayed unmatched. Germline CDR1 and CDR2: SNHLY and FYNNEI. The CDR3 loop spans 14 amino acids. CDR3 nucleotides: TGTGCCAGCATGAAGGGACAGGGAAAAACTGAAGCTTTCTTT. It encodes CASMKGQGKTEAFF.

This chain connects TRBV27 to TRBJ2-1; 11 bases are a match to TRBD2. Germline V gene lookup returns CDR1 MNHEY and CDR2 SMNVEV (reference sequence). The CDR3 contains 16 residues. V lost 7 bases, J lost 5 bases, and 10 bases stayed unmatched. CDR3 region: CASTLLTSGVNNEQFF. The CDR3 region has the DNA TGTGCCAGCACCCTCCTGACTAGCGGGGTTAACAATGAGCAGTTCTTC.

The J gene is TRBJ2-1, the V gene TRBV7-2, with TRBD2 matching over 11 bases. With 4 bases clipped from V and 7 bases from J, the junction kept 9 bases outside the gene matches. CDR1 is SGHTA and CDR2 is FQGNSA in the germline V gene. CDR3 length equals 16 residues. This CDR3 reads CASSSPGTSGRNEQFF. CDR3 DNA sequence: TGTGCCAGCAGCTCCCCGGGGACTAGCGGCCGAAATGAGCAGTTCTTC. Based on the CDR3 plus reference TRBV7-2 and TRBJ2-1, the full variable domain is GAGVSQSPSNKVTEKGKDVELRCDPISGHTALYWYRQSLGQGLEFLIYFQGNSAPDKSGLPSDRFSAERTGGSVSTLTIQRTQQEDSAVYLCASSSPGTSGRNEQFFGPGTRLTVL.

Concerning this clone itself: This CDR3 is also generated by other DNA sequences in the sample. The CDR3 is CASSLNDKGLSGYTF. The CDR3 DNA is TGTGCCAGCAGCTTGAATGATAAGGGGCTGTCTGGCTACACCTTC. The chain uses TRBV5-6 and TRBJ1-2, with D maybe TRBD1 (5 bases). The CDR3 extends over 15 amino acids. Trimming stripped 1 base from V and 7 bases from J, with 17 bases between. From germline, CDR1 is SGHDT and CDR2 YYEEEE. Full variable domain (remainder filled in from reference TRBV5-6 and TRBJ1-2): DAGVTQSPTHLIKTRGQQVTLRCSPKSGHDTVSWYQQALGQGPQFIFQYYEEEERQRGNFPDRFSGHQFPNYSSELNVNALLLGDSALYLCASSLNDKGLSGYTFGSGTRLTVV.

This chain connects TRBV2 to TRBJ2-3, with 9 bases identical to TRBD2. The CDR3 runs 14 residues. The germline CDR1 and CDR2 sequences are SNHLY and FYNNEI. Trimming removed 1 base from V and 4 bases from J; junction bases left unmatched: 0. CDR3 sequence reads: CASSEGTSADTQYF. The DNA for the CDR3 is TGTGCCAGCAGTGAAGGGACTAGCGCAGATACGCAGTATTTT.

The chain combines TRBV2 with TRBJ1-1, with D unresolved. V was trimmed by 11 bases and J by 8 bases, leaving 15 bases between them. Looked up from germline, CDR1 is SNHLY and CDR2 is FYNNEI. This CDR3 spans 11 amino acids. The CDR3 DNA is TGTGCCGTCAAACTGTGGGCAGAAGCTTTCTTT. Protein product: CAVKLWAEAFF. Looking up the rest from reference TRBV2 and TRBJ1-1 gives the full variable domain: EPEVTQTPSHQVTQMGQEVILRCVPISNHLYFYWYRQILGQKVEFLVSFYNNEISEKSEIFDDQFSVERPDGSNFTLKIRSTKLEDSAMYFCAVKLWAEAFFGQGTRLTVV.

The V and J genes are TRBV5-1 and TRBJ2-7, with 12 positions matching TRBD2. Germline trimming cut 4 bases from V and 2 bases from J; bases unmatched to any gene: 7. From germline, CDR1 is SGHRS and CDR2 YFSETQ. This CDR3 is built from 16 residues. Written as DNA, the CDR3 is TGCGCCAGCAGCCCGGGACTAGCGGGCGACGCCTACGAGCAGTACTTC. It encodes CASSPGLAGDAYEQYF.

This chain joins TRBV6-5 and TRBJ1-1, with unresolved D. Trimming removed 2 bases from V and 0 bases from J, with 10 bases in between. This CDR3 region has 15 residues. CDR1 is MNHEY and CDR2 is SVGAGI in the germline V gene. The CDR3 DNA is TGTGCCAGCAGTTACCAGGCCACCTTGAACACTGAAGCTTTCTTT. Its protein product is CASSYQATLNTEAFF.

The chain carries TRBV10-3 and TRBJ1-6, with D hard to call. The CDR3 has 14 amino acids. Germline CDR1 is ENHRY and CDR2 is SYGVKD. Trimming removed 3 bases from V and 4 bases from J, with 7 bases in between. In nucleotides, the CDR3 is TGTGCCATCAGTGAAGGAGGGTATAATTCACCCCTCCACTTT. As protein: CAISEGGYNSPLHF.

The V gene is TRBV13, the J gene TRBJ2-3; TRBD2 aligns across 9 bases. V lost 5 bases to trimming and J lost 3 bases; unmatched junction nucleotides: 12. The CDR3 is 17 residues long. Germline V CDR1 and CDR2: PRHDT, FYEKMQ (reference sequence). DNA for the CDR3: TGTGCCAGCAGCCGTAATCCGGGACTAGCAGCGACAGATACGCAGTATTTT. Its translation is CASSRNPGLAATDTQYF.

V usage is TRBV5-1 and J usage is TRBJ2-3, with D perhaps matching TRBD2 (6 bases). Germline V gene data show CDR1 as SGHRS and CDR2 as YFSETQ. Trimming cost V 4 bases and J 4 bases, with 13 bases left between them. The CDR3 extends over 14 amino acids. CDR3 sequence: CASSPRPGADTQYF. CDR3 coding DNA: TGCGCCAGCAGCCCCCGTCCGGGGGCAGATACGCAGTATTTT.

The chain has TRBV30 and TRBJ2-7, with D maybe TRBD2 (5 bases). Germline loops: CDR1 GTSNPN, CDR2 SVGIG (reference sequence). There are 11 residues in the CDR3. V shed 8 bases and J shed 4 bases, with 12 bases lying between them. The CDR3 DNA sequence: TGTGCCCTAGCAAGGCCTTACGAGCAGTACTTC. Translating gives CALARPYEQYF.

This chain joins TRBV30 and TRBJ2-3; TRBD1 might be the D (6 bases). Germline V lookup: CDR1 GTSNPN, CDR2 SVGIG (reference sequence). The CDR3 totals 10 residues. Deletions cut 7 bases from V and 14 bases from J, with 16 bases between. For the CDR3, the DNA is TGTGCCTATGAGGGAAGGGGGTCGTATTTT. It codes for CAYEGRGSYF.

The chain joins TRBV7-2 to TRBJ1-3, with a possible D match to TRBD1 (5 bases). Looked up from germline, CDR1 is SGHTA and CDR2 is FQGNSA. The length of the CDR3 is 14 residues. V lost 9 bases and J 2 bases, leaving 14 bases between the germline ends. The CDR3 here is CASQQGSTGNTIYF. In DNA form, the CDR3 reads TGTGCCAGTCAGCAGGGTTCTACTGGAAACACCATATATTTT. Drawing the rest from reference TRBV7-2 and TRBJ1-3, the complete variable domain is GAGVSQSPSNKVTEKGKDVELRCDPISGHTALYWYRQSLGQGLEFLIYFQGNSAPDKSGLPSDRFSAERTGGSVSTLTIQRTQQEDSAVYLCASQQGSTGNTIYFGEGSWLTVV.

The chain couples TRBV19 to TRBJ2-7; a possible D gene is TRBD2 (6 bases). The CDR3 covers 14 residues. V shed 4 bases and J shed 0 bases, with 10 bases lying between them. Germline V gene data show CDR1 as LNHDA and CDR2 as SQIVND (reference sequence). CDR3 in amino acids: CASSSSGYSYEQYF. CDR3 DNA sequence: TGTGCCAGTAGTAGCAGCGGGTACTCCTACGAGCAGTACTTC.

V usage is TRBV21-1 and J usage is TRBJ1-4. TRBV21-1 is a listed pseudogene. CDR3 length: 15 residues. As DNA, the CDR3 is TGTGCCAGCAGCAAAGAGTCCGGGGGAATGAGGGAACTGTTTTTT. Its protein is CASSKESGGMRELFF.

In nucleotides, the CDR3 is TGTGCCAGCAGCCAGGCCGATGGACAGGGGAGGAACTATGGCTACACCTTC. It specifies CASSQADGQGRNYGYTF. This chain joins TRBV4-2 and TRBJ1-2, with 9 bases aligning to TRBD1. This CDR3 contains 17 residues. V dropped 3 bases and J dropped 2; count of bases not matched to a gene: 10. In germline, CDR1 is LGHNA, CDR2 YNFKEQ.

The V and J genes are TRBV18 and TRBJ2-3; TRBD2 might be the D (5 bases). The CDR3 is 15 amino acids. Germline CDR1 KGHSH, CDR2 LQKENI. V gave up 2 bases and J gave up 0 bases, with 9 bases separating them. The CDR3, as DNA: TGTGCCAGCTCACCATACGGGATGAGCACAGATACGCAGTATTTT. This encodes CASSPYGMSTDTQYF.

CDR3 residues: CASSESAGRGGWSRLNTEAFF. Here the CDR3 DNA reads TGCGCCAGCAGTGAGTCGGCGGGAAGAGGGGGCTGGAGTCGGCTGAACACTGAAGCTTTCTTT. The J gene is TRBJ1-1, the V gene TRBV10-2; TRBD1 matches at 7 bases. Germline values: CDR1 WSHSY, CDR2 SAAADI. The ends lost 0 bases at V and 0 bases at J; junction bases unmatched: 19. The CDR3 totals 21 residues.

The CDR3 bases are TGTGCCAGCAGTGAAAGCAGGGGGCTAGTTGACTATGGCTACACCTTC. Amino acids: CASSESRGLVDYGYTF. This chain uses TRBV2 with TRBJ1-2; 8 positions match TRBD1. Germline V lookup: CDR1 SNHLY, CDR2 FYNNEI. This CDR3 is built from 16 residues. V was clipped by 2 bases and J by 3 bases; unmatched bases: 8.

The chain recombines TRBV2 with TRBJ2-7; 7 nucleotides match TRBD2. Germline values: CDR1 SNHLY, CDR2 FYNNEI. Trimming took 1 base from V and 3 from J; bases not matched to a gene: 6. The CDR3 loop spans 15 amino acids. The CDR3 coding sequence is TGTGCCAGCAGTGAAGGAGGGAAGCGGGACTACGAGCAGTACTTC. This sequence encodes CASSEGGKRDYEQYF.

The gene calls are TRBV6-5 and TRBJ2-7; D is ambiguous. This CDR3 is built from 15 residues. Trimming cost V 5 bases and J 2 bases, with 16 bases left between them. Germline V gives CDR1 MNHEY, CDR2 SVGAGI. CDR3 amino acids: CASSTYHLPTYEQYF. The DNA of the CDR3 is TGTGCCAGCAGTACTTACCATCTACCCACCTACGAGCAGTACTTC.

The chain is built from TRBV24-1 and TRBJ2-5; 8 positions match TRBD2. The V segment lost 1 base and the J segment 5 bases; nucleotides outside the gene matches: 8. Looked up from germline, CDR1 is KGHDR and CDR2 is SFDVKD. The CDR3 is 16 amino acids. CDR3 coding DNA: TGTGCCACCAGTGATTTCGGCCGGGAGGGGGGGGAGACCCAGTACTTC. Amino acid sequence: CATSDFGREGGETQYF.